The following is a TCR beta chain sequence with its context. CDR1 and CDR2 from the germline V gene are SEHNR and FQNEAQ (reference sequence). Trimming removed 5 bases from V and 9 bases from J, with 17 bases in between. The CDR3 extends over 15 amino acids. Authors' processing steps: Estimates of nucleated cell counts were drawn from the amplification of reference gene primers. Profiled with immunoSEQ multiplex PCR; TCRdb holds only in-frame clones, not every one. The DNA gave D and trimming, while V, J and clone size come from that table. The sample lists a few hundred thousand clones, 87% occurring once. This record comes from a study of blood T cell repertoires in COVID-19.

The V and J genes are TRBV7-9 and TRBJ1-6; weak D call: TRBD1 (6 bases). The sample was peripheral blood. This clonotype was obtained from a man aged 35-49 years with active or convalescent COVID-19. CDR3 DNA sequence: TGTGCCAGCAGCGTAACAGGCCGCAGGGGTTCACCCCTCCACTTT. It is translated as CASSVTGRRGSPLHF.